This T cell receptor beta chain appears in the sequencing data of a study of blood T cell repertoires in COVID-19. Study as a whole: T cells, B-cell-depleted T cells, or PBMCs supplied cDNA or gDNA.

The CDR3 length is 15 residues. Per germline, CDR1 MNHEY and CDR2 SMNVEV (reference sequence). Between the trimmed V and J ends, which lost 2 bases and 3 bases, there was a span of 11 bases. Only in-frame clones appear in the TCRdb table, and some are missing; sequencing was by immunoSEQ multiplex PCR. Of 150,000 to 200,000 clones detected, around 87% appear once; the ten largest clones hold 3.5% to 4.5%. This TCR was sampled from a man between 18 and 35 years old with active or convalescent COVID-19. Sequenced sample: peripheral blood. This chain links TRBV27 with TRBJ1-5; tentative D call: TRBD1 (5 bases). The CDR3 DNA is TGTGCCAGCAGTTTAGCAGGGAGGAACAATCAGCCCCAGCATTTT. Its translation is CASSLAGRNNQPQHF.